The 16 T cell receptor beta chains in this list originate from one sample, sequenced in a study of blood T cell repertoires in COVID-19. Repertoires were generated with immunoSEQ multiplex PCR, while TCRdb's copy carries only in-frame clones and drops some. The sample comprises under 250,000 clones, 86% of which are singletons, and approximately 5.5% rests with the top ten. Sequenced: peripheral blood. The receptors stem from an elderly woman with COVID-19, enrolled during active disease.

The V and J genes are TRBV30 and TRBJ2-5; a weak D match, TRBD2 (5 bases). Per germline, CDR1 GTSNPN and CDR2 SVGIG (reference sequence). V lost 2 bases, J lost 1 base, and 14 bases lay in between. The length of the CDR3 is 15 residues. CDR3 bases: TGTGCCTGGAGTATCGGACTCTTGGTCCAAGAGACCCAGTACTTC. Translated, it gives CAWSIGLLVQETQYF.

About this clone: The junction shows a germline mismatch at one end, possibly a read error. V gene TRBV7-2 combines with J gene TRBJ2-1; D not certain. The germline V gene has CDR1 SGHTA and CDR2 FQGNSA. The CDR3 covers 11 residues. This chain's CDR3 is CASSLYTEQFF. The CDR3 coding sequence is TGTGCCAGCAGCTTGTACACTGAGCAGTTCTTC.

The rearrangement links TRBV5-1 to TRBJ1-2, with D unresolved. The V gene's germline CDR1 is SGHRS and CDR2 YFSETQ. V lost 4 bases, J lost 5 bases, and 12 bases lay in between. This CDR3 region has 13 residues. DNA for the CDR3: TGCGCCAGCAGCCCGGCCGGGAGTTATGGCTACACCTTC. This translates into CASSPAGSYGYTF.

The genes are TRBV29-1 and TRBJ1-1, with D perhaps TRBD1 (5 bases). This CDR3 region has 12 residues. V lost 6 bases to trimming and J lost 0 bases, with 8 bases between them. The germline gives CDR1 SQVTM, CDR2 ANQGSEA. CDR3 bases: TGCAGCGTCTTGGGGCTGAACACTGAAGCTTTCTTT. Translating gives CSVLGLNTEAFF.

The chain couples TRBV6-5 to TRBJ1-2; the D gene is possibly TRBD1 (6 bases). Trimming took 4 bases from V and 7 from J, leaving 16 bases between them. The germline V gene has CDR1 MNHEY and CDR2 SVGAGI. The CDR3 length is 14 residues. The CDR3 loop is CASSLERTDFGYTF. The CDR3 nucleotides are TGTGCCAGCAGTTTAGAAAGGACAGATTTTGGCTACACCTTC.

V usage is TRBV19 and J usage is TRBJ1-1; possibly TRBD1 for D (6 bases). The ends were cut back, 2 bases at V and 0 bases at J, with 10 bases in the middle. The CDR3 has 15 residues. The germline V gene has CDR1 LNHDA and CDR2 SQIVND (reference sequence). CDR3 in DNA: TGTGCCAGTAGTATACAGGACAGAATGAACACTGAAGCTTTCTTT. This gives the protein CASSIQDRMNTEAFF. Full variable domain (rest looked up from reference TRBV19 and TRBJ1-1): DGGITQSPKYLFRKEGQNVTLSCEQNLNHDAMYWYRQDPGQGLRLIYYSQIVNDFQKGDIAEGYSVSREKKESFPLTVTSAQKNPTAFYLCASSIQDRMNTEAFFGQGTRLTVV.

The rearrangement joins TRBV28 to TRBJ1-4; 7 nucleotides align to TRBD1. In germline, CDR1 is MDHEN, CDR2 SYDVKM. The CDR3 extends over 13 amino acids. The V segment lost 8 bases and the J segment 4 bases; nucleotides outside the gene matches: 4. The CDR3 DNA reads TGTGCCAGCCACAACAGGGGTAATGAAAAACTGTTTTTT. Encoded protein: CASHNRGNEKLFF.

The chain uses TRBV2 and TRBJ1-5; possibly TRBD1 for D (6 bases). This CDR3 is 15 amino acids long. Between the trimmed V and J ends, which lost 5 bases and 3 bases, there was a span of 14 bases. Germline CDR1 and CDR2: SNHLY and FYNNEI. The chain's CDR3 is CASSSKDRHNQPQHF. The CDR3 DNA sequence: TGTGCCAGCAGTTCCAAGGACAGACACAATCAGCCCCAGCATTTT.

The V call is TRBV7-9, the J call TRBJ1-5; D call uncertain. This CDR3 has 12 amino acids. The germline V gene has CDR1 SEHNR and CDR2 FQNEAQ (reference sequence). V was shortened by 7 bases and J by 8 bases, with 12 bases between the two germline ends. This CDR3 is CASKRVGEPQHF. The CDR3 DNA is TGTGCCAGCAAGCGTGTAGGCGAGCCCCAGCATTTT.

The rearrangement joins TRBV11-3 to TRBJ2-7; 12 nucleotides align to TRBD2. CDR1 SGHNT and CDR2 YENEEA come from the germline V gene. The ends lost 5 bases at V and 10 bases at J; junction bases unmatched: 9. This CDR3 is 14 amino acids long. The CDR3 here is CASSTGTSGSSQYF. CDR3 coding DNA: TGTGCCAGCAGCACCGGGACTAGCGGGTCGTCCCAGTACTTC.

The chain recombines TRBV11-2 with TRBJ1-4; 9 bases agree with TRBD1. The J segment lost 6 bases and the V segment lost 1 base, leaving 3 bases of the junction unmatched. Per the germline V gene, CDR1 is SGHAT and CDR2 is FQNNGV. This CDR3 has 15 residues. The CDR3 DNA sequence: TGTGCCAGCAGCTTAGTGGGACAGGGATATGAAAAACTGTTTTTT. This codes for CASSLVGQGYEKLFF.

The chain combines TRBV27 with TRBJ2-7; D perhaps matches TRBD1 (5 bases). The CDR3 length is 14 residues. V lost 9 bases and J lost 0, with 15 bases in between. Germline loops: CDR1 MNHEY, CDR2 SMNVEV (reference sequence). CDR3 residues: CASQGALSSYEQYV. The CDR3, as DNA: TGTGCCAGTCAAGGGGCCCTAAGCTCCTACGAGCAGTACGTC.

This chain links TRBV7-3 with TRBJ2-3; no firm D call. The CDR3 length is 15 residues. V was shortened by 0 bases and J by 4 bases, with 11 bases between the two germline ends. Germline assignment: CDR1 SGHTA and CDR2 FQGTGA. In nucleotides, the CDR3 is TGTGCCAGCAGCTTAACTTCGGTTGTAGCAGATACGCAGTATTTT. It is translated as CASSLTSVVADTQYF.

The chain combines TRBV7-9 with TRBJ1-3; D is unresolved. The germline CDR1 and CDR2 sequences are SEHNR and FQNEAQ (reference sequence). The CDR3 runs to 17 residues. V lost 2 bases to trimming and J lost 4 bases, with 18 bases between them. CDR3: CASSLSWVGRKGNTIYF. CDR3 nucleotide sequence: TGTGCCAGCAGCTTATCCTGGGTGGGGAGAAAAGGAAACACCATATATTTT.

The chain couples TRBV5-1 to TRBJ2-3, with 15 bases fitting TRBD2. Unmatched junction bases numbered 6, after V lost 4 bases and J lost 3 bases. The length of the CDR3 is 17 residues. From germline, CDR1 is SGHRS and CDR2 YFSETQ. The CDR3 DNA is TGCGCCAGCAGCGCGCCAGGACTAGCGGGGGGGACAGATACGCAGTATTTT. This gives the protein CASSAPGLAGGTDTQYF.

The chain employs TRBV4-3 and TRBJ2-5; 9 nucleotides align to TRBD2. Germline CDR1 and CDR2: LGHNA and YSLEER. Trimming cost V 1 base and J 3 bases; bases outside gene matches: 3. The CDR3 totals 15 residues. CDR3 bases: TGCGCCAGCAGCCAAGTTGGCGGGGGGGAAGAGACCCAGTACTTC. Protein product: CASSQVGGGEETQYF.